The 8 T cell receptor beta chains below all came from one sample that was sequenced in a study of blood T cell repertoires in COVID-19. Assay: immunoSEQ multiplex PCR; the TCRdb copy retains only in-frame clones and omits some. Here the sample spans just over 650,000 clones, around 90% being singletons. The specimen sequenced was peripheral blood. Receptor source: a woman between 18 and 29 years old with acute or convalescent COVID-19.

The J gene is TRBJ2-4, the V gene TRBV5-1, with a tentative D call TRBD2 (5 bases). The CDR3 is made up of 14 amino acids. V lost 8 bases and J lost 1, with 13 bases in between. Per germline, CDR1 SGHRS and CDR2 YFSETQ. In DNA, the CDR3 is TGCGCCAGTCAGCTGACGGGGGCCAAAAACATTCAGTACTTC. Protein product: CASQLTGAKNIQYF.

The rearrangement links TRBV21-1 to TRBJ2-7; no check of the table's D call, TRBD1, against the DNA was made. TRBV21-1 is deemed a pseudogene. CDR3 size: 16 residues. CDR3 region: CASSNGGDRPHYEQYF. The CDR3 coding sequence is TGTGCCAGCAGCAATGGGGGGGACAGGCCTCACTACGAGCAGTACTTC.

The V call is TRBV12-3 or TRBV12-4, the J call TRBJ1-2; D might be TRBD1 (5 bases). This CDR3 contains 13 residues. V was shortened by 2 bases and J by 4 bases, with 8 bases between the two germline ends. The CDR3 region has the DNA TGTGCCAGCAGTTTATCCAGGGCCTATGGCTACACCTTC. Translation: CASSLSRAYGYTF.

The chain links TRBV3-1 (or the pseudogene TRBV3-2) to TRBJ1-4; TRBD1 matches at 10 bases. The junction had 10 bases not matched to a gene; V was cut back by 4 bases and J by 5 bases. Germline CDR1 is LGHDT and CDR2 is YNNKEL (reference sequence). CDR3 length equals 17 residues. In DNA form, the CDR3 reads TGTGCCAGCAGCCGAGGACAGGGGGGATCGGTCAATGAAAAACTGTTTTTT. Translating it yields CASSRGQGGSVNEKLFF.

This chain joins TRBV4-2 and TRBJ2-2, with a possible D match to TRBD1 (6 bases). This CDR3 comprises 15 residues. Germline V lookup: CDR1 LGHNA, CDR2 YNFKEQ. Trimming removed 4 bases at V and 6 bases at J, with 15 bases between. The DNA for the CDR3 is TGTGCCAGCAGCCCAAATACAGGGTTGGCCGGGGAGCTGTTTTTT. It specifies CASSPNTGLAGELFF.

As concerns this clone: Other DNA sequences within the sample encode an identical CDR3. The CDR3 nucleotides are TGCGCCAGCAGTTTAGGGACAGGGCCCTACAATGAGCAGTTCTTC. Protein sequence: CASSLGTGPYNEQFF. The chain links TRBV5-1 to TRBJ2-1; 9 nucleotides line up with TRBD1. Trimming took 5 bases from V and 2 from J; bases not matched to a gene: 5. The CDR3 is 15 amino acids. Germline V CDR1 and CDR2: SGHRS, YFSETQ.

This clone was seen only once. CDR3 sequence (DNA): TGTGCCAGCAGCTTAGTCGGTCGTCCCCACCCCTACGAGCAGTACTTC. Amino acid sequence: CASSLVGRPHPYEQYF. The V call is TRBV11-2, the J call TRBJ2-7; D unclear. Trimming left V 1 base short and J 2 bases short, with 15 bases between. Per germline, CDR1 SGHAT and CDR2 FQNNGV. The CDR3 consists of 16 residues.

The V gene is TRBV30, the J gene TRBJ1-2; TRBD1 is a possible D gene (5 bases). CDR3 length: 8 amino acids. The germline gives CDR1 GTSNPN, CDR2 SVGIG (reference sequence). DNA for the CDR3: TGTGCAGGGGATGGCTACACCTTC. It yields the protein CAGDGYTF.